Following are 4 T cell receptor beta chains from one sample sequenced in a study of OX40 agonist ivuxolimab in advanced cancers. Method: immunoSEQ multiplex PCR; TCRdb's copy keeps in-frame clones and lacks some. In the table there are tens of thousands of clones, 90% of which are singletons. The specimen comprised CD4+ or CD8+ T cells sorted from blood, sampled in a trial of the OX40 agonist ivuxolimab. All receptors come from an adult with an advanced solid tumor such as melanoma, head and neck, liver or kidney cancer.

V usage is TRBV6-5 and J usage is TRBJ2-3; D is unclear. Germline-derived CDR1 and CDR2 are MNHEY and SVGAGI. CDR3 length equals 13 residues. Trimming cost V 5 bases and J 1 base, with 7 bases left between them. The CDR3 DNA reads TGTGCCAGCAGTAACCGGGGCACAGATACGCAGTATTTT. Translating gives CASSNRGTDTQYF.

This chain links TRBV7-8 with TRBJ2-3, with D maybe TRBD2 (6 bases). This CDR3 is built from 14 residues. V lost 5 bases, J lost 0 bases, and 9 bases lay in between. From germline, CDR1 is SGHVS and CDR2 FQNEAQ. CDR3 nucleotides: TGTGCCAGCAGCCAGACTAGAAGCACAGATACGCAGTATTTT. Protein sequence: CASSQTRSTDTQYF.

V is TRBV7-9 and J is TRBJ2-5; maybe TRBD2 (6 bases). From germline, CDR1 is SEHNR and CDR2 FQNEAQ (reference sequence). This CDR3 has 15 amino acids. The V gene lost 4 bases and the J gene lost 4 bases, with 16 bases spanning the gap. In DNA form, the CDR3 reads TGTGCCAGCAGCTCCTACGGCGGGACGGGAGAGACCCAGTACTTC. Translation gives CASSSYGGTGETQYF. Full variable domain (missing parts from reference TRBV7-9 and TRBJ2-5): DTGVSQNPRHKITKRGQNVTFRCDPISEHNRLYWYRQTLGQGPEFLTYFQNEAQLEKSRLLSDRFSAERPKGSFSTLEIQRTEQGDSAMYLCASSSYGGTGETQYFGPGTRLLVL.

The chain carries TRBV29-1 and TRBJ1-1; the D gene is possibly TRBD1 (6 bases). Germline CDR1 and CDR2: SQVTM and ANQGSEA. Trimming removed 6 bases from V and 1 base from J, with 12 bases in between. CDR3 length: 13 residues. The CDR3 bases are TGCAGCGTACAACAGGGTGCGAACACTGAAGCTTTCTTT. Protein sequence: CSVQQGANTEAFF.